One sample yielded the 2 T cell receptor beta chains listed below, sequenced in a study of T-cell memory formation after mild COVID-19. From the 5' RACE reads, TCRdb called clonotypes with MiXCR, one entry per CDR3 protein. Among about 560,000 distinct CDR3 sequences listed, roughly 17% were seen once. The specimen sequenced was PBMCs or a T cell subset sorted from them (not recorded which). The receptors here all came from an adult woman who had mild COVID-19 (a few samples of this study predate the infection). Cell type and time point are not known.

The rearrangement links TRBV29-1 to TRBJ1-5; 7 bases fit TRBD1. V shed 6 bases, J shed 6 bases, and the junction held 11 bases outside the gene matches. Germline V gene data show CDR1 as SQVTM and CDR2 as ANQGSEA. The CDR3 is made up of 14 amino acids. The DNA of the CDR3 is TGCAGCGTGACTTTACAGGGGTTCGGTCAGCCCCAGCATTTT. This encodes CSVTLQGFGQPQHF.

This clonotype has a handful of counts. The chain is built from TRBV27 and TRBJ2-7, with 7 bases aligning to TRBD1. Germline V CDR1 and CDR2: MNHEY, SMNVEV (reference sequence). V shed 7 bases and J 2 bases; nucleotides not matched to a gene: 8. The CDR3 has 14 residues. CDR3 nucleotides: TGTGCCAGCACCCCATCGGGACAGACCTACGAGCAGTACTTC. This sequence encodes CASTPSGQTYEQYF.